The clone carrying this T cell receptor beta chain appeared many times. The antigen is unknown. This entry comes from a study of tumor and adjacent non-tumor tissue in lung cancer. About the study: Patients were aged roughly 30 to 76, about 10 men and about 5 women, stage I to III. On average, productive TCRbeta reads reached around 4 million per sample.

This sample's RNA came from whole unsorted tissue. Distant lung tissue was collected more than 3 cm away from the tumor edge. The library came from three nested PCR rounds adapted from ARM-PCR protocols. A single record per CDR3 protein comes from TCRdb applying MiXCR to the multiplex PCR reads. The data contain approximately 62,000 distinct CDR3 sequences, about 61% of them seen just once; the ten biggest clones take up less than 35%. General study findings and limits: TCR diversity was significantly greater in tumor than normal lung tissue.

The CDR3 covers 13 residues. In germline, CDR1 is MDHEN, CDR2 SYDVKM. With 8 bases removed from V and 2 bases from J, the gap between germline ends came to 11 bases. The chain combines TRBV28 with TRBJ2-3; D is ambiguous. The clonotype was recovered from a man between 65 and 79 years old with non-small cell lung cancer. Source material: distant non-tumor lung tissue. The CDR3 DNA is TGTGCCAGCGGGCGGTCCTTCACAGATACGCAGTATTTT. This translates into CASGRSFTDTQYF. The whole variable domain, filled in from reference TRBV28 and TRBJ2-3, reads DVKVTQSSRYLVKRTGEKVFLECVQDMDHENMFWYRQDPGLGLRLIYFSYDVKMKEKGDIPEGYSVSREKKERFSLILESASTNQTSMYLCASGRSFTDTQYFGPGTRLTVL.